These 23 T cell receptor beta chains were sequenced from one sample in a study of blood T cell repertoires in COVID-19. The assay was immunoSEQ multiplex PCR, and TCRdb's table has in-frame clones only and misses some. The sample lists about 150,000 clones; roughly four fifths were seen once. Sequenced: peripheral blood. The receptors here all came from a woman aged 60-75 years with acute or convalescent COVID-19.

The genes are TRBV19 and TRBJ1-2; the D is unclear. V gave up 10 bases and J gave up 10 bases, with 16 bases separating them. CDR1 is LNHDA, CDR2 SQIVND, per germline (reference sequence). This CDR3 contains 11 residues. CDR3: CATPSGLDYTF. In nucleotides, the CDR3 is TGTGCCACACCCTCGGGTCTTGACTACACCTTC.

The chain employs TRBV6-2 or TRBV6-3 and TRBJ2-5; 8 bases match TRBD1. The CDR3 runs to 14 residues. J was trimmed by 4 bases and V by 4 bases; bases with no gene match: 5. Per germline, CDR1 MNHEY and CDR2 SVGEGT. The CDR3 region is CASSWTGMGETQYF. Written as DNA, the CDR3 is TGTGCCAGCAGTTGGACAGGGATGGGAGAGACCCAGTACTTC.

This chain connects TRBV19 to TRBJ2-1, with TRBD2 matching over 8 bases. The CDR3 is 15 residues long. The germline V gene has CDR1 LNHDA and CDR2 SQIVND (reference sequence). Losses at the gene ends were 5 bases for V and 7 bases for J; bases not matched to a gene: 10. The CDR3 protein is CASSSVAGGRNEQFF. The CDR3 nucleotides are TGTGCCAGTAGTTCCGTGGCGGGGGGTAGGAATGAGCAGTTCTTC. Full variable domain (outside the CDR3, taken from reference TRBV19 and TRBJ2-1): DGGITQSPKYLFRKEGQNVTLSCEQNLNHDAMYWYRQDPGQGLRLIYYSQIVNDFQKGDIAEGYSVSREKKESFPLTVTSAQKNPTAFYLCASSSVAGGRNEQFFGPGTRLTVL.

The chain is built from TRBV7-3 and TRBJ1-1; maybe TRBD1 (5 bases). Germline-derived CDR1 and CDR2 are SGHTA and FQGTGA. The CDR3 is 13 amino acids. V lost 0 bases and J 11 bases, leaving 13 bases between the germline ends. The CDR3 nucleotides read TGTGCCAGCAGCTTAACCCCAGGGAAAAAGGCTTTCTTT. Residues: CASSLTPGKKAFF. Looking up the rest from reference TRBV7-3 and TRBJ1-1 gives the full variable domain: GAGVSQTPSNKVTEKGKYVELRCDPISGHTALYWYRQSLGQGPEFLIYFQGTGAADDSGLPNDRFFAVRPEGSVSTLKIQRTERGDSAVYLCASSLTPGKKAFFGQGTRLTVV.

The rearrangement uses TRBV4-1 and TRBJ1-3; weak D call: TRBD1 (6 bases). Trimming removed 0 bases from V and 0 bases from J, with 15 bases in between. CDR1 and CDR2 (germline): MGHRA, YSYEKL. The length of the CDR3 is 18 residues. The CDR3 region is CASSQEGRDIPSGNTIYF. DNA of the CDR3: TGCGCCAGCAGCCAAGAAGGCAGGGACATACCCTCTGGAAACACCATATATTTT.

The chain uses TRBV5-4 and TRBJ2-7; tentatively, D is TRBD2 (7 bases). Trimming shortened V by 0 bases and J by 3 bases, and 13 bases separated the two germline ends. Germline V gives CDR1 SGHNT, CDR2 YYREEE (reference sequence). This CDR3 has 15 amino acids. CDR3 in amino acids: CASSLEGGGFYEQYF. The CDR3 coding sequence is TGTGCCAGCAGCTTGGAGGGCGGGGGCTTCTACGAGCAGTACTTC.

This chain joins TRBV10-1 and TRBJ2-5; the match to TRBD1 covers 8 bases. The CDR3 is 13 amino acids. In germline, CDR1 is WNHNN, CDR2 SYGVQD (reference sequence). Unmatched junction bases numbered 0, after V lost 2 bases and J lost 4 bases. This CDR3 reads CASSEGQGETQYF. CDR3 DNA sequence: TGCGCCAGCAGTGAGGGACAGGGAGAGACCCAGTACTTC.

This clone was seen once. The chain carries TRBV9 and TRBJ2-1, with no clear D. Germline V gene data show CDR1 as SGDLS and CDR2 as YYNGEE. Between the trimmed V and J ends, which lost 4 bases and 10 bases, there was a span of 12 bases. This CDR3 is 12 amino acids long. Written as DNA, the CDR3 is TGTGCCAGCAGCATGACGACTCGGGAGCAGTTCTTC. Its protein product is CASSMTTREQFF.

Points on this clone: The conserved closing phenylalanine or tryptophan is absent in this CDR3, likely reflecting a read error. Because the CDR3's place on the DNA is in doubt, the DNA is left out and the CDR3 is given as listed by TCRdb. The chain is built from TRBV21-1 and TRBJ1-4; the DNA was not used to check the table's D call, TRBD1. TRBV21-1 is termed a pseudogene. Ends included, the CDR3 has 11 residues. This chain's CDR3 is CASSNRQANGQ.

In this sample, this clone turned up a few times. The chain employs TRBV19 and TRBJ1-2; weak D call: TRBD1 (6 bases). Trimming took off 1 base at V and 4 bases at J, with 13 bases between the two ends. This CDR3 spans 15 amino acids. Per germline, CDR1 LNHDA and CDR2 SQIVND (reference sequence). CDR3 nucleotides: TGTGCCAGTAGTATAGGAGCGGGGGGGGCCTATGGCTACACCTTC. Amino acids: CASSIGAGGAYGYTF. The full variable domain, completed using reference TRBV19 and TRBJ1-2, is DGGITQSPKYLFRKEGQNVTLSCEQNLNHDAMYWYRQDPGQGLRLIYYSQIVNDFQKGDIAEGYSVSREKKESFPLTVTSAQKNPTAFYLCASSIGAGGAYGYTFGSGTRLTVV.

The chain joins TRBV27 to TRBJ2-1, with 8 positions matching TRBD2. The CDR3 spans 16 residues. CDR1 is MNHEY and CDR2 is SMNVEV in the germline V gene (reference sequence). After removal of 0 bases from V and 3 bases from J, the junction contained 4 bases not matched to a gene. CDR3 sequence reads: CASSLSWRGDYNEQFF. Written as DNA, the CDR3 is TGTGCCAGCAGTTTATCGTGGCGGGGGGACTACAATGAGCAGTTCTTC.

The J gene is TRBJ2-7, the V gene TRBV6-5, with 9 bases that match TRBD2. The length of the CDR3 is 14 residues. Trimming at V came to 7 bases and at J to 7 bases, leaving 11 bases not matched to a gene. Germline CDR1 is MNHEY and CDR2 is SVGAGI. The CDR3: CASMAGGSLLEQYF. The DNA for the CDR3 is TGTGCCAGCATGGCGGGGGGGAGCCTCTTGGAGCAGTACTTC.

The chain carries TRBV6-2 or TRBV6-3 and TRBJ2-7; 10 bases match TRBD2. The CDR3 loop spans 15 amino acids. The germline V gene encodes CDR1 MNHEY and CDR2 SVGEGT. J lost 3 bases, V lost 4 bases, and 6 bases had no gene match. CDR3 nucleotide sequence: TGTGCCAGCAGTTTGAGGCCTAGCGGGGGCTACGAGCAGTACTTC. Amino acid sequence: CASSLRPSGGYEQYF.

This chain joins TRBV7-9 and TRBJ1-1; D might be TRBD1 (6 bases). The germline V gene encodes CDR1 SEHNR and CDR2 FQNEAQ (reference sequence). The V and J ends lost 7 bases and 1 base respectively, with 10 bases between them. The CDR3 spans 13 residues. CDR3 sequence: CASTSTGNTEAFF. CDR3 nucleotide sequence: TGTGCCAGCACCTCGACAGGGAACACTGAAGCTTTCTTT.

DNA for the CDR3: TGTGCCAGCAGCTTAGCCAGCGGGGGCCCGAGCTCCTACAATGAGCAGTTCTTC. This translates into CASSLASGGPSSYNEQFF. The chain employs TRBV7-2 and TRBJ2-1; 8 nucleotides agree with TRBD2. V shed 0 bases, J shed 0 bases, and the junction held 7 bases outside the gene matches. The CDR3 runs to 18 residues. Germline values: CDR1 SGHTA, CDR2 FQGNSA. Using reference TRBV7-2 and TRBJ2-1 for the parts outside the CDR3, the full variable domain is GAGVSQSPSNKVTEKGKDVELRCDPISGHTALYWYRQSLGQGLEFLIYFQGNSAPDKSGLPSDRFSAERTGGSVSTLTIQRTQQEDSAVYLCASSLASGGPSSYNEQFFGPGTRLTVL.

This clone turned up a few times. The chain combines TRBV7-9 with TRBJ1-4, with a weak D call TRBD1 (6 bases). The germline V gene encodes CDR1 SEHNR and CDR2 FQNEAQ (reference sequence). The CDR3 spans 16 residues. Trimming stripped 4 bases from V and 7 bases from J, with 19 bases between. The CDR3: CASSSPRRGRGEKLFF. As DNA, the CDR3 is TGTGCCAGCAGCTCCCCTAGGCGGGGGCGAGGTGAAAAACTGTTTTTT.

The chain employs TRBV30 and TRBJ1-2, with a tentative D call TRBD1 (5 bases). V gave up 0 bases and J gave up 5 bases, with 10 bases separating them. CDR1 GTSNPN and CDR2 SVGIG come from the germline V gene (reference sequence). The CDR3 runs to 13 residues. As DNA, the CDR3 is TGTGCCTGGAGTGTCAAGGCAGGGTATGGCTACACCTTC. Its protein product is CAWSVKAGYGYTF.

This clone came up once. CDR3 in DNA: TGCGCCAGCAGCAAAGGGGGTGTTAACTATGGCTACACCTTC. It encodes CASSKGGVNYGYTF. V and J are TRBV5-1 and TRBJ1-2; a possible D gene is TRBD1 (6 bases). The V end lost 4 bases, the J end lost 1 base, and 11 bases lay between the germline ends. The CDR3 runs to 14 residues. CDR1 is SGHRS, CDR2 YFSETQ, per germline.

The rearrangement joins TRBV7-9 to TRBJ1-2; 8 bases are shared with TRBD1. V was pared by 0 bases and J by 8 bases, with 5 bases of the junction left unmatched. CDR1 is SEHNR, CDR2 FQNEAQ, per germline (reference sequence). The CDR3 spans 14 residues. The CDR3 spells CASSLAGQGSGYTF. CDR3 in DNA: TGTGCCAGCAGCTTAGCCGGACAGGGAAGCGGCTACACCTTC. Full variable domain (remainder filled in from reference TRBV7-9 and TRBJ1-2): DTGVSQNPRHKITKRGQNVTFRCDPISEHNRLYWYRQTLGQGPEFLTYFQNEAQLEKSRLLSDRFSAERPKGSFSTLEIQRTEQGDSAMYLCASSLAGQGSGYTFGSGTRLTVV.

The CDR3 sequence: CASSVTGDNSPLHF. The CDR3 DNA follows: TGTGCCAGCAGCGTGACAGGGGATAATTCACCCCTCCACTTT. The chain has TRBV9 and TRBJ1-6, with 8 bases lining up with TRBD1. Germline-derived CDR1 and CDR2 are SGDLS and YYNGEE. V was clipped by 2 bases and J by 5 bases; unmatched bases: 0. The CDR3 has 14 amino acids.

The rearrangement uses TRBV6-5 and TRBJ1-2; D uncertain. V lost 7 bases and J 4 bases, leaving 10 bases between the germline ends. The CDR3 length is 12 residues. CDR1 is MNHEY, CDR2 SVGAGI, per germline. CDR3 sequence (DNA): TGTGCCAGCACCGGTTGGAGCTATGGCTACACCTTC. Residues: CASTGWSYGYTF.

This clone was observed at least ten times. V usage is TRBV19 and J usage is TRBJ1-6; a possible D gene is TRBD1 (5 bases). The CDR3 consists of 16 residues. Germline V gene lookup returns CDR1 LNHDA and CDR2 SQIVND (reference sequence). The V and J ends lost 5 bases and 4 bases respectively, with 15 bases between them. CDR3 DNA: TGTGCCAGTAGTCGGGACTACAATGGGTATAATTCACCCCTCCACTTT. It codes for CASSRDYNGYNSPLHF. Using reference TRBV19 and TRBJ1-6 for the parts outside the CDR3, the full variable domain is DGGITQSPKYLFRKEGQNVTLSCEQNLNHDAMYWYRQDPGQGLRLIYYSQIVNDFQKGDIAEGYSVSREKKESFPLTVTSAQKNPTAFYLCASSRDYNGYNSPLHFGNGTRLTVT.

In this sample, this clone turned up once. This chain links TRBV3-1 (or the pseudogene TRBV3-2) with TRBJ2-5; 10 bases map to TRBD2. The germline V gene has CDR1 LGHDT and CDR2 YNNKEL (reference sequence). The CDR3 covers 16 residues. Losses at the gene ends were 3 bases for V and 3 bases for J; bases not matched to a gene: 7. The CDR3 loop is CASSQSGGAIKETQYF. As DNA, the CDR3 is TGTGCCAGCAGCCAGAGCGGGGGGGCCATTAAAGAGACCCAGTACTTC.